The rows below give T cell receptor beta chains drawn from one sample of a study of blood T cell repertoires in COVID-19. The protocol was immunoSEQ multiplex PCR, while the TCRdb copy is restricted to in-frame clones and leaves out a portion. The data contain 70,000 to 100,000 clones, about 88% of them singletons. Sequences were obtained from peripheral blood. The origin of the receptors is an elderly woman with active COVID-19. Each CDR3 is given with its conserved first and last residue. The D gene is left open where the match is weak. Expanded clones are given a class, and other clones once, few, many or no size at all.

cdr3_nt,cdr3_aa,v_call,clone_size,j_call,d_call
TGTGCCAGCAGTGATCAACTCCACAATGAGCAGTTCTTC,CASSDQLHNEQFF,TRBV2,-,TRBJ2-1,-
TGTGCCAGCACCACAAGTCCGAATGGCTACACCTTC,CASTTSPNGYTF,TRBV7-2,-,TRBJ1-2,-
TGCAGCGTTGAACGGCGGGTGGCAGACCGAGCAGATACGCAGTATTTT,CSVERRVADRADTQYF,TRBV29-1,once,TRBJ2-3,-
TGTGCCAGTAGTATAGACAAGTCTAAAGCTTTCTTT,CASSIDKSKAFF,TRBV19,-,TRBJ1-1,-
TGTGCCAGCAGCTTATTCTACGAGCAGTACTTC,CASSLFYEQYF,TRBV6-2/TRBV6-3,-,TRBJ2-7,-
TGTGCCAGCTCACCGCGAGTCTTCCGGGAGACCCAGTACTTC,CASSPRVFRETQYF,TRBV18,-,TRBJ2-5,-
TGTGCCAGCAGCAAGATGGGACTAGCGGGTACCTACAATGAGCAGTTCTTC,CASSKMGLAGTYNEQFF,TRBV11-3,-,TRBJ2-1,TRBD2
TGTGCCAGCTCATCAAGAGCTATGAAAACCGGGGAGCTGTTTTTT,CASSSRAMKTGELFF,TRBV18,-,TRBJ2-2,-
TGTGCCAGCAGCTTAGGGACAGGAAATCAGCCCCAGCATTTT,CASSLGTGNQPQHF,TRBV13,-,TRBJ1-5,-
TGCGCCAGCAGCGCAGGGACAGGGGGTAGCAATCAGCCCCAGCATTTT,CASSAGTGGSNQPQHF,TRBV5-1,-,TRBJ1-5,TRBD1
TGTGCCAGCGGTATGCTAGCGGGGGGCTACAATGAGCAGTTCTTC,CASGMLAGGYNEQFF,TRBV6-5,-,TRBJ2-1,TRBD2
TGTGCCAGTAGTCTTACAGAAAGCTCCTACAATGAGCAGTTCTTC,CASSLTESSYNEQFF,TRBV19,once,TRBJ2-1,-
TGTGCCAGCAGCTTGGGGCTAGCTGGGGGGCAAGAGACCCAGTACTTC,CASSLGLAGGQETQYF,TRBV5-4,-,TRBJ2-5,-
TGTGCCAGCACGGGGGGGTTGGATGGCTACACCTTC,CASTGGLDGYTF,TRBV27,-,TRBJ1-2,-